These 32 T cell receptor beta chains came from one sample sequenced in a study of cytomegalovirus exposure and HLA in healthy donors. PCR amplification relied on 60 Vbeta primers (plus 13 Jbeta primers). The method was immunoSEQ multiplex PCR; TCRdb's version includes in-frame clones alone and lacks a portion of them. The sample includes under 130,000 clones, more than 60% of them seen just once. The sequenced sample was PBMCs. These receptors came from a male donor in good health and CMV-seronegative.

The rearrangement links TRBV6-5 to TRBJ1-5; 7 bases fit TRBD1. This CDR3 is 15 amino acids long. The J segment lost 7 bases and the V segment lost 7 bases, leaving 13 bases of the junction unmatched. Germline CDR1 MNHEY, CDR2 SVGAGI. CDR3 region: CASTNDAGGSQPQHF. Written as DNA, the CDR3 is TGTGCCAGCACTAACGATGCAGGGGGAAGCCAGCCCCAGCATTTT.

The chain uses TRBV18 and TRBJ1-1, with D unresolved. CDR1 is KGHSH, CDR2 LQKENI, per germline. Trimming pared 0 bases from V and 3 bases from J, leaving 8 bases between. CDR3 length equals 14 residues. The CDR3 DNA reads as TGTGCCAGCTCACCACCGGGAGTGGACACTGAAGCTTTCTTT. Translating gives CASSPPGVDTEAFF. Drawing the rest from reference TRBV18 and TRBJ1-1, the complete variable domain is NAGVMQNPRHLVRRRGQEARLRCSPMKGHSHVYWYRQLPEEGLKFMVYLQKENIIDESGMPKERFSAEFPKEGPSILRIQQVVRGDSAAYFCASSPPGVDTEAFFGQGTRLTVV.

This chain connects TRBV21-1 to TRBJ2-1; the DNA was not used to check the table's D call, TRBD2. TRBV21-1 is labeled a pseudogene. The CDR3 is made up of 13 amino acids. CDR3 region: CASSKTGLRGGFF. CDR3 nucleotide sequence: TGTGCCAGCAGCAAAACCGGCTTGAGGGGGGGGTTCTTC.

This clone was found a few times. The chain carries TRBV6-6 and TRBJ1-2; 8 bases match TRBD1. Germline V gives CDR1 MNHNY, CDR2 SVGAGI (reference sequence). V lost 5 bases to trimming and J lost 4 bases; unmatched junction nucleotides: 3. The length of the CDR3 is 13 residues. CDR3 sequence: CASSPGTGYGYTF. In DNA form, the CDR3 reads TGTGCCAGCAGTCCCGGGACAGGCTATGGCTACACCTTC.

This clone was seen once. This chain links TRBV5-1 with TRBJ2-7, with D hard to call. V shed 0 bases and J shed 1 base, with 23 bases lying between them. This CDR3 spans 19 amino acids. CDR1 and CDR2 from the germline V gene are SGHRS and YFSETQ. The CDR3 spells CASSLGGQVVSRTSYEQYF. The CDR3 DNA reads TGCGCCAGCAGCTTGGGTGGCCAAGTAGTTAGCCGAACTTCCTACGAGCAGTACTTC.

The chain employs TRBV5-6 and TRBJ2-7, with TRBD2 matching over 13 bases. With 0 bases clipped from V and 4 bases from J, the junction kept 4 bases outside the gene matches. The CDR3 loop spans 16 amino acids. CDR1 SGHDT and CDR2 YYEEEE come from the germline V gene. The CDR3 here is CASSLGTSGSWYEQYF. In DNA form, the CDR3 reads TGTGCCAGCAGCTTGGGGACTAGCGGGAGTTGGTACGAGCAGTACTTC.

The rearrangement links TRBV27 to TRBJ1-5; weak D call: TRBD1 (6 bases). In germline, CDR1 is MNHEY, CDR2 SMNVEV (reference sequence). Trimming removed 4 bases at V and 2 bases at J, with 12 bases between. This CDR3 spans 15 amino acids. CDR3 nucleotides: TGTGCCAGCAGTTCTGGGGGCATCGGCAATCAGCCCCAGCATTTT. This encodes CASSSGGIGNQPQHF.

This chain connects TRBV25-1 to TRBJ1-3; D possibly corresponds to TRBD1 (5 bases). With 2 bases removed from V and 3 bases from J, the gap between germline ends came to 14 bases. From germline, CDR1 is MGHDK and CDR2 SYGVNS. The CDR3 length is 16 residues. The chain's CDR3 is CASSEQGEGVGNTIYF. The CDR3 bases are TGTGCCAGCAGTGAACAAGGGGAAGGGGTTGGAAACACCATATATTTT.

V gene TRBV5-6 combines with J gene TRBJ2-7, with D maybe TRBD1 (7 bases). The germline V and J ends were trimmed by 4 bases and 2 bases, with 10 bases remaining between them. The CDR3 covers 13 residues. Germline CDR1 is SGHDT and CDR2 is YYEEEE. As DNA, the CDR3 is TGTGCCAGCAGCGCGGGGACAGCCTACGAGCAGTACTTC. Its translation is CASSAGTAYEQYF.

The chain uses TRBV19 and TRBJ2-3; no clear D gene. V was shortened by 3 bases and J by 4 bases, with 17 bases between the two germline ends. Germline V gene data show CDR1 as LNHDA and CDR2 as SQIVND (reference sequence). The CDR3 covers 16 residues. The CDR3 DNA reads as TGTGCCAGTAGTATTGGTGCTACCCGAATTGCAGATACGCAGTATTTT. Translating it yields CASSIGATRIADTQYF.

The chain is built from TRBV27 and TRBJ2-7; D call uncertain. In germline, CDR1 is MNHEY, CDR2 SMNVEV (reference sequence). The CDR3 consists of 12 residues. V was shortened by 2 bases and J by 3 bases, with 5 bases between the two germline ends. CDR3 loop: CASSLPGYEQYF. The CDR3, as DNA: TGTGCCAGCAGTTTACCCGGCTACGAGCAGTACTTC.

The genes are TRBV30 and TRBJ2-5; 11 nucleotides line up with TRBD2. In germline, CDR1 is GTSNPN, CDR2 SVGIG (reference sequence). The CDR3 extends over 15 amino acids. V shed 2 bases, J shed 6 bases, and the junction held 8 bases outside the gene matches. CDR3 sequence (DNA): TGTGCCTGGAGTAGGGTAGCGGGAGGGGGAAAGACCCAGTACTTC. Its protein is CAWSRVAGGGKTQYF.

The chain couples TRBV30 to TRBJ2-1; weak D call: TRBD2 (6 bases). Germline V gene data show CDR1 as GTSNPN and CDR2 as SVGIG (reference sequence). The ends were cut back, 0 bases at V and 8 bases at J, with 17 bases in the middle. The CDR3 length is 15 residues. CDR3 nucleotide sequence: TGTGCCTGGAGTGTGGGAGCGGGCCGGGGCGATGAGCAGTTCTTC. It is translated as CAWSVGAGRGDEQFF.

The chain couples TRBV25-1 to TRBJ2-1; TRBD1 matches 9 bases. J lost 4 bases, V lost 4 bases, and 5 bases had no gene match. The CDR3 is made up of 15 amino acids. The V gene's germline CDR1 is MGHDK and CDR2 SYGVNS. CDR3 DNA: TGTGCCAGCAGTGCGGGACAGGGAACGTACAATGAGCAGTTCTTC. Protein sequence: CASSAGQGTYNEQFF.

The rearrangement joins TRBV30 to TRBJ2-7; 7 bases map to TRBD2. The CDR3 sequence is 15 residues long. The trim removed 1 base at V and 3 bases at J, leaving 9 bases unmatched. CDR1 and CDR2 from the germline V gene are GTSNPN and SVGIG (reference sequence). CDR3 amino acids: CAWSGGVAGRYEQYF. The CDR3 bases are TGTGCCTGGAGTGGGGGAGTAGCGGGCCGCTACGAGCAGTACTTC. Full variable domain (outside the CDR3, taken from reference TRBV30 and TRBJ2-7): SQTIHQWPATLVQPVGSPLSLECTVEGTSNPNLYWYRQAAGRGLQLLFYSVGIGQISSEVPQNLSASRPQDRQFILSSKKLLLSDSGFYLCAWSGGVAGRYEQYFGPGTRLTVT.

This chain connects TRBV20-1 to TRBJ2-3; D is undetermined. This CDR3 region has 11 residues. Looked up from germline, CDR1 is DFQATT and CDR2 is SNEGSKA (reference sequence). Trimming pared 6 bases from V and 3 bases from J, leaving 7 bases between. For the CDR3, the DNA is TGCAGTGCCAGGAAGACAGATACGCAGTATTTT. Translated, it gives CSARKTDTQYF.

The chain combines TRBV7-9 with TRBJ1-3, with D perhaps TRBD1 (5 bases). Germline-derived CDR1 and CDR2 are SEHNR and FQNEAQ (reference sequence). The CDR3 is made up of 18 amino acids. V lost 4 bases and J 4 bases, leaving 23 bases between the germline ends. CDR3 DNA: TGTGCCAGCAGCTCGCCAGAGACAGCGGGCCAGATGGGAAACACCATATATTTT. This translates into CASSSPETAGQMGNTIYF.

This clone was seen a few times. V and J are TRBV5-6 and TRBJ1-5, with D hard to call. This CDR3 region has 14 residues. V lost 0 bases and J lost 3, with 7 bases in between. Germline CDR1 and CDR2: SGHDT and YYEEEE. DNA of the CDR3: TGTGCCAGCAGCTTGGGCCGAGACAATCAGCCCCAGCATTTT. Amino acid sequence: CASSLGRDNQPQHF. The full variable domain, with the rest looked up from reference TRBV5-6 and TRBJ1-5, is DAGVTQSPTHLIKTRGQQVTLRCSPKSGHDTVSWYQQALGQGPQFIFQYYEEEERQRGNFPDRFSGHQFPNYSSELNVNALLLGDSALYLCASSLGRDNQPQHFGDGTRLSIL.

The CDR3 DNA follows: TGTGCCAGCAGCCAAGGGGCGGCAGCCGATCAGCCCCAGCATTTT. The encoded protein is CASSQGAAADQPQHF. The V and J genes are TRBV7-9 and TRBJ1-5, with D maybe TRBD1 (5 bases). V was cut by 5 bases and J by 5 bases, with 16 bases left in between. CDR1 SEHNR and CDR2 FQNEAQ come from the germline V gene (reference sequence). There are 15 residues in the CDR3.

The CDR3 DNA reads TGTGCCAGCAGCTTGGGGGGATCGGGAGCTTACCCACAGGCCTACGAGCAGTACTTC. Its protein product is CASSLGGSGAYPQAYEQYF. The chain carries TRBV5-6 and TRBJ2-7; D is possibly TRBD2 (6 bases). CDR1 and CDR2 (germline): SGHDT, YYEEEE. This CDR3 contains 19 residues. The V and J ends lost 0 bases and 2 bases respectively, with 24 bases between them.

The chain joins TRBV9 to TRBJ1-3; TRBD1 might be the D (6 bases). Germline values: CDR1 SGDLS, CDR2 YYNGEE. V lost 4 bases and J lost 3, with 17 bases in between. This CDR3 contains 16 residues. The DNA of the CDR3 is TGTGCCAGCAGCCAGCGACAGGCAAGTTATGGAAACACCATATATTTT. Translation: CASSQRQASYGNTIYF.

This clone was recorded once. Written as DNA, the CDR3 is TGTGCCAGCAGTCCCTGGGGTAGCGGGAGGGAAGAGACCCAGTACTTC. Its translation is CASSPWGSGREETQYF. The chain is built from TRBV28 and TRBJ2-5; 11 nucleotides agree with TRBD2. V gave up 5 bases and J gave up 3 bases; unmatched junction bases: 8. This CDR3 has 16 amino acids. CDR1 MDHEN and CDR2 SYDVKM come from the germline V gene.

The genes are TRBV5-1 and TRBJ2-3, with a weak D call TRBD2 (6 bases). The V gene lost 7 bases and the J gene lost 6 bases, with 15 bases spanning the gap. Looked up from germline, CDR1 is SGHRS and CDR2 is YFSETQ. This CDR3 has 13 residues. The CDR3 bases are TGCGCCAGCGAGTTTAGCGGCGGGGATACGCAGTATTTT. Amino acid sequence: CASEFSGGDTQYF.

V usage is TRBV15 and J usage is TRBJ2-5; TRBD2 agrees at 9 bases. The germline CDR1 and CDR2 sequences are LNHNV and YYDKDF (reference sequence). Trimming removed 3 bases from V and 5 bases from J; junction bases left unmatched: 7. This CDR3 is 15 amino acids long. CDR3 in amino acids: CATSSRREGRETQYF. DNA for the CDR3: TGTGCCACCAGCAGTAGGCGGGAGGGCCGGGAGACCCAGTACTTC.

This clone appeared once. J is TRBJ2-2 and V is TRBV4-3; tentatively, D is TRBD2 (5 bases). CDR1 and CDR2 from the germline V gene are LGHNA and YSLEER. The CDR3 is 16 residues long. Trimming removed 0 bases from V and 4 bases from J, with 12 bases in between. CDR3: CASSQDYEGVTGELFF. In DNA, the CDR3 is TGCGCCAGCAGCCAAGATTATGAGGGAGTCACCGGGGAGCTGTTTTTT.

The chain combines TRBV7-2 with TRBJ2-2, with a tentative D call TRBD2 (6 bases). V was cut by 2 bases and J by 1 base, with 11 bases left in between. The CDR3 contains 16 residues. Germline loops: CDR1 SGHTA, CDR2 FQGNSA. The CDR3: CASSLRTRGNTGELFF. CDR3 DNA: TGTGCCAGCAGCTTAAGGACGCGGGGGAACACCGGGGAGCTGTTTTTT.

V usage is TRBV6-1 and J usage is TRBJ2-7; 7 nucleotides match TRBD1. The CDR3 is made up of 15 amino acids. V lost 1 base to trimming and J lost 1 base; unmatched junction nucleotides: 4. Germline CDR1 is MNHNS and CDR2 is SASEGT. CDR3: CASSEVGDSSYEQYF. DNA of the CDR3: TGTGCCAGCAGTGAAGTCGGGGACAGTTCCTACGAGCAGTACTTC.

This sequence joins TRBV18 and TRBJ2-2; the match to TRBD2 covers 14 bases. Trimming took 3 bases from V and 5 from J; bases not matched to a gene: 8. CDR1 is KGHSH, CDR2 LQKENI, per germline. The CDR3 extends over 18 amino acids. Written as DNA, the CDR3 is TGTGCCAGCTCACCTCCCGGGACTAGCGGGAGAGGTACCGGGGAGCTGTTTTTT. Its translation is CASSPPGTSGRGTGELFF.

The chain is built from TRBV18 and TRBJ1-4; D not certain. Trimming shortened V by 5 bases and J by 5 bases, and 9 bases separated the two germline ends. Germline CDR1 and CDR2: KGHSH and LQKENI. The CDR3 is 13 residues long. DNA for the CDR3: TGTGCCAGCTCAGTAACAGCAAATGAAAAACTGTTTTTT. Translating gives CASSVTANEKLFF.

This chain connects TRBV5-1 to TRBJ2-7; D might be TRBD2 (5 bases). The V and J ends lost 4 bases and 6 bases respectively, with 20 bases between them. The germline V gene has CDR1 SGHRS and CDR2 YFSETQ. CDR3 length: 15 residues. The chain's CDR3 is CASSRGGQALGEQYF. Here the CDR3 DNA reads TGCGCCAGCAGCCGTGGAGGTCAGGCTCTAGGCGAGCAGTACTTC.

V and J are TRBV4-1 and TRBJ2-3, with 8 bases matching TRBD1. Germline V CDR1 and CDR2: MGHRA, YSYEKL. The CDR3 has 16 residues. V gave up 0 bases and J gave up 3 bases; unmatched junction bases: 5. The CDR3 nucleotides read TGCGCCAGCAGCCAAGATCGGGACAGGATTACAGATACGCAGTATTTT. Protein: CASSQDRDRITDTQYF.

In its sample, this clone was seen a few times. V gene TRBV4-2 combines with J gene TRBJ1-2, with D possibly being TRBD1 (6 bases). CDR3 length: 15 amino acids. V was trimmed by 0 bases and J by 7 bases, leaving 15 bases between them. Per germline, CDR1 LGHNA and CDR2 YNFKEQ. Here the CDR3 reads CASSQDSTGRGGYTF. CDR3 DNA sequence: TGTGCCAGCAGCCAAGATTCCACAGGGAGGGGTGGCTACACCTTC.